The 5 T cell receptor beta chains below come from one sample, sequenced in a study of shared clonotypes between healthy human individuals. Sequencing was performed with immunoSEQ multiplex PCR; in TCRdb, only in-frame clones are kept and a portion is missing. The sample consists of some 2,500,000 clones, around 93% of them appearing once. Sequencing input: naive CD4+ T cells from PBMCs. Subset reported: CD45RA+ positively selected. The source of these receptors is a man aged 18-30 years in good health. Some clones in this sample may be carry-over from other donors' samples.

The chain is built from TRBV7-3 and TRBJ1-1; 7 positions match TRBD1. The CDR3 totals 17 residues. Germline CDR1 reads SGHTA; CDR2 reads FQGTGA. V lost 0 bases and J lost 4; bases outside the gene matches: 11. CDR3 loop: CASSLTGRGRRGTEAFF. CDR3 DNA sequence: TGTGCCAGCAGCTTAACGGGTAGGGGGCGCCGGGGCACTGAAGCTTTCTTT.

The rearrangement uses TRBV18 and TRBJ2-7, with D maybe TRBD1 (6 bases). V was trimmed by 4 bases and J by 1 base, leaving 8 bases between them. The CDR3 covers 13 residues. CDR1 and CDR2 (germline): KGHSH, LQKENI. CDR3 in DNA: TGTGCCAGCTCACTGGGACAATCCTACGAGCAGTACTTC. Amino acid sequence: CASSLGQSYEQYF.

The chain uses TRBV6-4 and TRBJ2-3, with 7 bases that match TRBD2. Germline V gene sequence: CDR1 MRHNA, CDR2 SNTAGT. The CDR3 runs to 17 residues. The V segment lost 1 base and the J segment 5 bases; nucleotides outside the gene matches: 12. CDR3 sequence (DNA): TGTGCCAGCAGTGACTGGGTTAGCGGGCCGGAGGTAGATACGCAGTATTTT. Encoded protein: CASSDWVSGPEVDTQYF.

This sequence joins TRBV28 and TRBJ2-4; 9 bases align to TRBD2. CDR3 length: 15 residues. The germline gives CDR1 MDHEN, CDR2 SYDVKM. V dropped 7 bases and J dropped 9; count of bases not matched to a gene: 13. In DNA form, the CDR3 reads TGTGCCAGCACCCTCCTTAGCGGGAGACCCTCCATTCAGTACTTC. Protein product: CASTLLSGRPSIQYF.

V gene TRBV6-5 combines with J gene TRBJ1-1; 7 bases are shared with TRBD1. J gave up 0 bases and V 8 bases, and 6 bases lay outside the gene matches. CDR3 length: 14 residues. Germline CDR1 is MNHEY and CDR2 is SVGAGI. The CDR3 region is CASRHRGMNTEAFF. CDR3 sequence (DNA): TGTGCCAGCCGCCACAGGGGCATGAACACTGAAGCTTTCTTT.